The next 10 T cell receptor beta chains were all read from a single sample in a study of blood T cells in healthy people across ages. A J-beta primer mix and a sample-barcoded 5' primer were used in a second PCR of roughly 6 to 12 cycles. A single record per CDR3 protein comes from TCRdb applying MiXCR to the 5' RACE reads. The repertoire holds about 840,000 distinct CDR3 sequences, with almost 30% as singletons. Another study also made use of these data, one on T cells of mothers and their children.

Sequencing was carried out using blood. The source of these receptors is a woman aged 40 to 50 in good health.

CDR3 in amino acids: CASSLGWGQYNEQFF. CDR3 nucleotide sequence: TGTGCCAGCAGCTTAGGGTGGGGACAGTACAATGAGCAGTTCTTC. This sequence joins TRBV7-2 and TRBJ2-1, with 7 nucleotides matching TRBD1. With 1 base clipped from V and 4 bases from J, the junction kept 4 bases outside the gene matches. Germline lookup yields CDR1 SGHTA and CDR2 FQGNSA. CDR3 length equals 15 residues.

This sequence joins TRBV27 and TRBJ2-2; 10 bases align to TRBD1. With V trimmed by 1 base and J by 4 bases, 12 bases remained unmatched. In germline, CDR1 is MNHEY, CDR2 SMNVEV (reference sequence). The CDR3 is 19 amino acids. The CDR3 DNA sequence: TGTGCCAGCAGTTTATTGGGCCTCCGGGACAGGGGTGGCACCGGGGAGCTGTTTTTT. Protein sequence: CASSLLGLRDRGGTGELFF.

This rearrangement joins TRBV6-5 to TRBJ1-2; D perhaps matches TRBD1 (5 bases). V shed 2 bases and J shed 2 bases, with 9 bases lying between them. Germline CDR1 reads MNHEY; CDR2 reads SVGAGI. The CDR3 has 14 amino acids. CDR3 coding DNA: TGTGCCAGCAGTTACCGTGCAGGGAACTATGGCTACACCTTC. Translation gives CASSYRAGNYGYTF.

This clonotype came up a few times. V gene TRBV29-1 combines with J gene TRBJ1-1; D is ambiguous. The CDR3 sequence is 12 residues long. The V and J ends lost 4 bases and 1 base respectively, with 7 bases between them. Per germline, CDR1 SQVTM and CDR2 ANQGSEA. DNA for the CDR3: TGCAGCGTTGTGTTCTGGAACACTGAAGCTTTCTTT. Residues: CSVVFWNTEAFF.

This clonotype appeared a few times. The V and J genes are TRBV12-3 or TRBV12-4 and TRBJ1-2; D uncertain. V was cut by 3 bases and J by 6 bases, with 11 bases left in between. The CDR3 has 13 amino acids. The CDR3 reads CASSFKAGDGYTF. In DNA, the CDR3 is TGTGCCAGCAGTTTCAAGGCAGGTGATGGCTACACCTTC.

A word on this clonotype: This may stem from a read error, because a much larger clone lies one nucleotide away. The chain uses TRBV7-3 and TRBJ1-2; no clear D gene. CDR1 and CDR2 from the germline V gene are SGHTA and FQGTGA. The length of the CDR3 is 12 residues. The CDR3 spells CTSTLSGDGYTF. DNA of the CDR3: TGTACCAGCACCCTCTCCGGTGATGGCTACACCTTC.

The rearrangement links TRBV2 to TRBJ2-7, with 7 nucleotides matching TRBD1. The CDR3 covers 13 residues. Germline V gene sequence: CDR1 SNHLY, CDR2 FYNNEI. The V gene end was trimmed by 4 bases and the J gene end by 6 bases; junction bases not matched to a gene: 6. CDR3 DNA sequence: TGTGCCAGCAGTGCCCTGACAGGGTCCGAGCAGTACTTC. It specifies CASSALTGSEQYF.

The V call is TRBV9, the J call TRBJ2-1, with a possible D match to TRBD2 (6 bases). Germline V CDR1 and CDR2: SGDLS, YYNGEE. The CDR3 has 14 amino acids. V shed 0 bases and J shed 6 bases, with 10 bases lying between them. The CDR3 sequence: CASSVGDLPNEQFF. The CDR3, as DNA: TGTGCCAGCAGCGTAGGGGACTTACCCAATGAGCAGTTCTTC.

This chain uses TRBV20-1 with TRBJ1-6, with 7 bases that match TRBD1. The CDR3 runs to 16 residues. The ends lost 5 bases at V and 9 bases at J; junction bases unmatched: 16. The germline CDR1 and CDR2 sequences are DFQATT and SNEGSKA (reference sequence). The CDR3 DNA sequence: TGCAGTGCTCCAGGGGGGGTGACAGGCTCGAGTTCACCCCTCCACTTT. Protein product: CSAPGGVTGSSSPLHF.

Points on this clonotype: One junction end does not reproduce the germline sequence, and a read error may be involved. The rearrangement links TRBV24-1 to TRBJ2-3; no firm D call. From germline, CDR1 is KGHDR and CDR2 SFDVKD. The CDR3 is 16 amino acids. The CDR3 protein is CTTSDLKSVNTDTQYF. CDR3 nucleotides: TGTACCACCAGTGATTTGAAGTCAGTAAACACAGATACGCAGTATTTT.